A single sample is the source of the 30 T cell receptor beta chains below, sequenced in a study of blood T cell repertoires in COVID-19 (dated by TCRdb to 2018 to 2021). Receptor libraries were prepared by the immunoSEQ multiplex PCR assay. TCRdb took over this immuneACCESS table, retaining in-frame rearrangements with V and J assigned. Such tables are incomplete; in checked studies, under half of the missing clones stem from an unresolved V gene, and the remainder is unexplained. The sample contains 170,000 or so clones, 70% to 90% of them found a single time. 5% to 8.5% of the sample rests with the top ten. The material sequenced was PBMCs or T cells enriched from blood (not recorded which). The receptor source for this set is a woman aged 50 to 60 who had recovered from COVID-19.

The rearrangement joins TRBV9 to TRBJ2-2, with TRBD2 identical over 14 bases. In germline, CDR1 is SGDLS, CDR2 YYNGEE. J lost 1 base, V lost 5 bases, and 4 bases had no gene match. The CDR3 length is 17 residues. Written as DNA, the CDR3 is TGTGCCAGCAGAGGACTAGCGGGGGGATTGAACACCGGGGAGCTGTTTTTT. Translating gives CASRGLAGGLNTGELFF.

The J gene is TRBJ2-1, the V gene TRBV7-2; 8 positions agree with TRBD2. V dropped 1 base and J dropped 8; count of bases not matched to a gene: 13. Germline V CDR1 and CDR2: SGHTA, FQGNSA. The CDR3 sequence is 17 residues long. CDR3 protein: CASSLVSRRGVGDEQFF. As DNA, the CDR3 is TGTGCCAGCAGCTTAGTATCGCGGCGGGGGGTCGGGGATGAGCAGTTCTTC.

The rearrangement uses TRBV9 and TRBJ2-6, with D perhaps TRBD2 (7 bases). Germline CDR1 and CDR2: SGDLS and YYNGEE. With 4 bases removed from V and 4 bases from J, the gap between germline ends came to 15 bases. The CDR3 has 16 amino acids. The chain's CDR3 is CASSLAGAQGANVLTF. In DNA form, the CDR3 reads TGTGCCAGCAGCCTCGCGGGGGCGCAAGGGGCCAACGTCCTGACTTTC.

This chain links TRBV27 with TRBJ1-2, with 11 bases that match TRBD1. Germline assignment: CDR1 MNHEY and CDR2 SMNVEV (reference sequence). The CDR3 contains 15 residues. The V segment lost 3 bases and the J segment 8 bases; nucleotides outside the gene matches: 8. The CDR3 DNA sequence: TGTGCCAGCAGTTTCTCGGACAGGGGGCTGGGAGGCTACACCTTC. Translating it yields CASSFSDRGLGGYTF.

Notes on this clone: Compared with germline, one end of the junction differs, possibly owing to a read error. This rearrangement joins TRBV9 to TRBJ1-2; D is undetermined. The germline V gene encodes CDR1 SGDLS and CDR2 YYNGEE. The length of the CDR3 is 15 residues. This chain's CDR3 is CASSVGAEANYGYTF. Here the CDR3 DNA reads TGTGCCAGCAGCGTAGGAGCGGAGGCTAATTATGGCTACACCTTC.

The sample holds one count of this clone. This chain connects TRBV19 to TRBJ1-3; possibly TRBD1 for D (6 bases). The germline V gene encodes CDR1 LNHDA and CDR2 SQIVND (reference sequence). Deletions cut 4 bases from V and 6 bases from J, with 19 bases between. This CDR3 spans 16 amino acids. The DNA for the CDR3 is TGTGCCAGTAGTACGGACAGACGAGGTCTGGCAAACACCATATATTTT. Translating it yields CASSTDRRGLANTIYF. The entire variable domain, with the rest obtained from reference TRBV19 and TRBJ1-3, is as follows: DGGITQSPKYLFRKEGQNVTLSCEQNLNHDAMYWYRQDPGQGLRLIYYSQIVNDFQKGDIAEGYSVSREKKESFPLTVTSAQKNPTAFYLCASSTDRRGLANTIYFGEGSWLTVV.

V and J are TRBV19 and TRBJ1-5; D gene uncertain. V was trimmed by 4 bases and J by 4 bases, leaving 8 bases between them. The CDR3 loop spans 13 amino acids. Germline values: CDR1 LNHDA, CDR2 SQIVND (reference sequence). The DNA for the CDR3 is TGTGCCAGTAGTAGCACAAGAAATCAGCCCCAGCATTTT. The encoded protein is CASSSTRNQPQHF.

The chain is built from TRBV7-9 and TRBJ2-3, with D possibly matching TRBD1 (5 bases). The CDR3 has 14 amino acids. Looked up from germline, CDR1 is SEHNR and CDR2 is FQNEAQ (reference sequence). The germline V and J ends were trimmed by 0 bases and 5 bases, with 9 bases remaining between them. The CDR3 region is CASSLAGPLDTQYF. CDR3 DNA sequence: TGTGCCAGCAGCTTAGCGGGGCCCTTAGATACGCAGTATTTT.

This clone was observed once. The chain links TRBV10-3 to TRBJ1-1; D may be TRBD1 (6 bases). Germline V lookup: CDR1 ENHRY, CDR2 SYGVKD. Trimming took 4 bases from V and 1 from J, leaving 16 bases between them. This CDR3 is built from 16 residues. The CDR3 DNA is TGTGCCATCAGTGGGGACATTAACTTTAAGAACACTGAAGCTTTCTTT. It yields the protein CAISGDINFKNTEAFF.

The rearrangement uses TRBV3-1 (or the pseudogene TRBV3-2) and TRBJ1-4; TRBD1 matches at 8 bases. Trimming at V came to 2 bases and at J to 8 bases, leaving 13 bases not matched to a gene. Germline V gene lookup returns CDR1 LGHDT and CDR2 YNNKEL (reference sequence). The CDR3 has 17 amino acids. The CDR3 nucleotides read TGTGCCAGCAGCCAACAGCGGACAGGGCCCCTTGGCGAAAAACTGTTTTTT. This sequence encodes CASSQQRTGPLGEKLFF.

V and J are TRBV5-1 and TRBJ1-3; perhaps TRBD1 as D (5 bases). With 3 bases removed from V and 3 bases from J, the gap between germline ends came to 13 bases. CDR3 length: 15 residues. Germline V CDR1 and CDR2: SGHRS, YFSETQ. The CDR3 region is CASSSQGIRGNTIYF. CDR3 coding DNA: TGCGCCAGCAGCTCCCAGGGAATTCGTGGAAACACCATATATTTT.

The chain carries TRBV2 and TRBJ1-1, with TRBD1 matching over 7 bases. V dropped 6 bases and J dropped 8; count of bases not matched to a gene: 15. CDR1 and CDR2 from the germline V gene are SNHLY and FYNNEI. The CDR3 runs 15 residues. The CDR3 reads CASRGRGQINREAFF. The CDR3 nucleotides are TGTGCCAGCAGGGGAAGGGGACAGATAAACCGAGAAGCTTTCTTT.

This chain connects TRBV7-3 to TRBJ1-4; no clear D gene. Germline V CDR1 and CDR2: SGHTA, FQGTGA. V shed 5 bases and J shed 3 bases, with 7 bases lying between them. The CDR3 extends over 13 amino acids. CDR3 sequence: CASSPRPNEKLFF. The CDR3 nucleotides read TGTGCCAGCAGCCCCCGTCCTAATGAAAAACTGTTTTTT.

This chain connects TRBV27 to TRBJ1-2, with D unresolved. Germline CDR1 MNHEY, CDR2 SMNVEV (reference sequence). V was cut by 2 bases and J by 8 bases, with 15 bases left in between. This CDR3 has 14 amino acids. CDR3 nucleotides: TGTGCCAGCAGTTTAGAAGGCGGAACCGAGGGCTACACCTTC. Its translation is CASSLEGGTEGYTF.

The genes are TRBV5-5 and TRBJ2-7, with D maybe TRBD1 (6 bases). V was pared by 0 bases and J by 4 bases, with 14 bases between. Germline CDR1 is SGHKS and CDR2 is YYEKEE (reference sequence). The CDR3 is 15 residues long. The CDR3 sequence is CASSLGQDLLYEQYF. The CDR3 DNA is TGTGCCAGCAGCTTGGGACAGGACCTCTTGTACGAGCAGTACTTC.

The chain employs TRBV10-3 and TRBJ2-7; 10 bases match TRBD2. The CDR3 consists of 13 residues. Germline V gives CDR1 ENHRY, CDR2 SYGVKD. V trimming: 10 bases; J trimming: 3 bases; junction bases outside the gene matches: 6. CDR3 protein: CATRGLASYEQYF. CDR3 in DNA: TGTGCCACCAGGGGACTAGCGAGCTACGAGCAGTACTTC.

This clone was detected only a few times. This chain links TRBV18 with TRBJ1-6; 9 nucleotides match TRBD1. Trimming cost V 6 bases and J 6 bases; bases outside gene matches: 3. This CDR3 is 14 amino acids long. Germline V gene lookup returns CDR1 KGHSH and CDR2 LQKENI. CDR3 protein: CASSRDRANSPLHF. In DNA, the CDR3 is TGTGCCAGCTCCCGGGACAGGGCTAATTCACCCCTCCACTTT.

The chain employs TRBV9 and TRBJ2-2; possible D gene TRBD1, 8 bases. From germline, CDR1 is SGDLS and CDR2 YYNGEE. V dropped 4 bases and J dropped 6 bases, with 16 bases sitting between them. This CDR3 comprises 15 residues. CDR3 amino acids: CASSPLQGGAGELFF. CDR3 nucleotide sequence: TGTGCCAGCAGCCCCCTACAGGGGGGGGCCGGGGAGCTGTTTTTT.

V gene TRBV6-5 combines with J gene TRBJ2-7; 9 positions agree with TRBD2. V shed 7 bases and J 4 bases; nucleotides not matched to a gene: 11. The V gene's germline CDR1 is MNHEY and CDR2 SVGAGI. The CDR3 is made up of 15 amino acids. CDR3 in amino acids: CASISPRGGSYEQYF. The CDR3 bases are TGTGCCAGCATTTCCCCGCGGGGGGGCTCGTACGAGCAGTACTTC.

This clone was picked up one time. The rearrangement joins TRBV2 to TRBJ2-7; TRBD2 matches at 9 bases. V was pared by 2 bases and J by 1 base, with 3 bases of the junction left unmatched. This CDR3 contains 15 residues. CDR1 and CDR2 (germline): SNHLY, FYNNEI. CDR3 DNA sequence: TGTGCCAGCAGTGAACCGGGACTAGCTTCCTACGAGCAGTACTTC. This encodes CASSEPGLASYEQYF.

The chain carries TRBV11-3 and TRBJ1-3; 7 bases match TRBD1. CDR1 is SGHNT and CDR2 is YENEEA in the germline V gene. Unmatched junction bases numbered 7, after V lost 5 bases and J lost 0 bases. CDR3 length: 16 amino acids. The CDR3 protein is CASSTGARFSGNTIYF. DNA of the CDR3: TGTGCCAGCAGCACAGGGGCCCGGTTCTCTGGAAACACCATATATTTT.

The chain uses TRBV2 and TRBJ2-3; the match to TRBD2 covers 11 bases. Looked up from germline, CDR1 is SNHLY and CDR2 is FYNNEI. This CDR3 has 16 amino acids. V shed 2 bases and J 2 bases; nucleotides not matched to a gene: 3. The CDR3 region has the DNA TGTGCCAGCAGTGAACTAGCGGGGGGCCTCACAGATACGCAGTATTTT. This translates into CASSELAGGLTDTQYF.

V is TRBV24-1 and J is TRBJ2-1, with 14 nucleotides matching TRBD2. V lost 3 bases to trimming and J lost 7 bases; unmatched junction nucleotides: 7. The V gene's germline CDR1 is KGHDR and CDR2 SFDVKD. The CDR3 is made up of 17 amino acids. The CDR3 DNA reads TGTGCCACCAGTGATCGCCCGACTAGCGGGGGGGCTAATGAGCAGTTCTTC. Protein product: CATSDRPTSGGANEQFF.

The J gene is TRBJ2-3, the V gene TRBV7-2; TRBD2 might be the D (6 bases). Deletions cut 7 bases from V and 4 bases from J, with 12 bases between. The CDR3 is made up of 13 amino acids. The germline CDR1 and CDR2 sequences are SGHTA and FQGNSA. CDR3 sequence: CASTGVGADTQYF. CDR3 DNA: TGTGCCAGCACGGGGGTAGGGGCAGATACGCAGTATTTT. Supplemented by reference TRBV7-2 and TRBJ2-3, the full variable domain reads GAGVSQSPSNKVTEKGKDVELRCDPISGHTALYWYRQSLGQGLEFLIYFQGNSAPDKSGLPSDRFSAERTGGSVSTLTIQRTQQEDSAVYLCASTGVGADTQYFGPGTRLTVL.

The chain carries TRBV12-3 or TRBV12-4 and TRBJ2-3; D is ambiguous. V lost 6 bases, J lost 3 bases, and 10 bases lay in between. The CDR3 length is 13 residues. The CDR3 protein is CASSSRGTDTQYF. Here the CDR3 DNA reads TGTGCCAGCAGCTCGCGCGGTACAGATACGCAGTATTTT.

V is TRBV6-2 or TRBV6-3 and J is TRBJ1-5; 9 bases are shared with TRBD1. Germline CDR1 is MNHEY and CDR2 is SVGEGT. Trimming at V came to 6 bases and at J to 9 bases, leaving 9 bases not matched to a gene. This CDR3 spans 14 amino acids. CDR3 sequence reads: CASSPPGQGRPQHF. DNA for the CDR3: TGTGCCAGCAGCCCTCCTGGACAGGGGCGGCCCCAGCATTTT.

The J gene is TRBJ2-7, the V gene TRBV5-4, with a possible D match to TRBD1 (7 bases). V lost 4 bases and J 5 bases, leaving 16 bases between the germline ends. The CDR3 is 14 amino acids. Germline V CDR1 and CDR2: SGHNT, YYREEE (reference sequence). CDR3 loop: CASSPRGEINEQYF. For the CDR3, the DNA is TGTGCCAGCAGCCCCAGGGGGGAGATCAACGAGCAGTACTTC.

The J gene is TRBJ2-3, the V gene TRBV14, with a possible D match to TRBD1 (6 bases). V was trimmed by 4 bases and J by 1 base, leaving 9 bases between them. Germline V CDR1 and CDR2: SGHDN, FVKESK. This CDR3 contains 14 residues. The CDR3, as DNA: TGTGCCAGCAGCCTGAGACAGGGCACAGATACGCAGTATTTT. Amino acids: CASSLRQGTDTQYF. Combining the CDR3 with reference TRBV14 and TRBJ2-3 gives the whole variable domain EAGVTQFPSHSVIEKGQTVTLRCDPISGHDNLYWYRRVMGKEIKFLLHFVKESKQDESGMPNNRFLAERTGGTYSTLKVQPAELEDSGVYFCASSLRQGTDTQYFGPGTRLTVL.

The rearrangement joins TRBV18 to TRBJ1-3, with 9 bases fitting TRBD1. With V trimmed by 1 base and J by 8 bases, 24 bases remained unmatched. CDR3 length equals 21 residues. From germline, CDR1 is KGHSH and CDR2 LQKENI. The CDR3 protein is CASSPRRTTGGHGASGDTIYF. CDR3 nucleotides: TGTGCCAGCTCACCACGGAGAACGACAGGGGGGCACGGGGCATCAGGGGACACCATATATTTT. The variable domain in full, with the rest retrieved from reference TRBV18 and TRBJ1-3, is NAGVMQNPRHLVRRRGQEARLRCSPMKGHSHVYWYRQLPEEGLKFMVYLQKENIIDESGMPKERFSAEFPKEGPSILRIQQVVRGDSAAYFCASSPRRTTGGHGASGDTIYFGEGSWLTVV.

This rearrangement joins TRBV30 to TRBJ2-7; 8 bases are shared with TRBD1. Germline trimming cut 4 bases from V and 1 base from J; bases unmatched to any gene: 3. The CDR3 runs to 13 residues. Per the germline V gene, CDR1 is GTSNPN and CDR2 is SVGIG (reference sequence). CDR3 nucleotide sequence: TGTGCCTGGACCAGGGGGCTTTCCTACGAGCAGTACTTC. Encoded protein: CAWTRGLSYEQYF.